The 12 T cell receptor beta chains given below trace back to one sample, sequenced in a study of T cells in Graves' hyperthyroidism and ophthalmopathy. TCR beta CDR3 sequences were amplified from RNA transcripts. When the TCR CDR3 underwent first-round RT-PCR, the HTBI primer set was used. TCRdb recomputed calls from the multiplex PCR reads with MiXCR, one row per CDR3 protein. The table shows some 600,000 distinct CDR3 sequences, with 14% occurring only once. Material for sequencing was blood. These receptors originate from a young woman with Graves' hyperthyroidism that later progressed to Graves' ophthalmopathy.

This clonotype has just a few counts. V and J are TRBV19 and TRBJ2-1; the D is unclear. This CDR3 comprises 12 residues. The germline gives CDR1 LNHDA, CDR2 SQIVND (reference sequence). The V end lost 10 bases, the J end lost 6 bases, and 13 bases lay between the germline ends. This chain's CDR3 is CATKGSGNEQFF. The CDR3 region has the DNA TGTGCCACTAAAGGGTCGGGCAATGAGCAGTTCTTC.

This clonotype was seen many times. The V call is TRBV19, the J call TRBJ1-6; D is undetermined. The V end lost 6 bases, the J end lost 9 bases, and 15 bases lay between the germline ends. The CDR3 contains 14 residues. Germline CDR1 reads LNHDA; CDR2 reads SQIVND (reference sequence). The CDR3 reads CASSPQVDGSPLHF. The CDR3 region has the DNA TGTGCCAGTAGCCCGCAGGTCGACGGTTCACCCCTCCACTTT.

This clonotype was found many times. J is TRBJ1-2 and V is TRBV24-1; tentative D call: TRBD1 (6 bases). Trimming removed 3 bases from V and 4 bases from J, with 8 bases in between. The germline gives CDR1 KGHDR, CDR2 SFDVKD. This CDR3 comprises 13 residues. CDR3 sequence (DNA): TGTGCCACCAGTGATGGGGGCAGCTATGGCTACACCTTC. It codes for CATSDGGSYGYTF.

Ten or more counts support this clonotype. V gene TRBV20-1 combines with J gene TRBJ2-1, with 9 nucleotides matching TRBD2. This CDR3 comprises 14 residues. Per germline, CDR1 DFQATT and CDR2 SNEGSKA (reference sequence). After removal of 3 bases from V and 6 bases from J, the junction contained 6 bases not matched to a gene. CDR3 DNA sequence: TGCAGTGCTAGGAGGGGGACTAGCTTCAATGAGCAGTTCTTC. Its translation is CSARRGTSFNEQFF.

This clonotype was observed at least ten times. The V and J genes are TRBV5-1 and TRBJ2-1, with a possible D match to TRBD2 (6 bases). V was cut by 6 bases and J by 0 bases, with 13 bases left in between. The CDR3 has 15 residues. CDR1 and CDR2 (germline): SGHRS, YFSETQ. The CDR3 DNA follows: TGCGCCAGCAAGGGAGGCTCCAGCTCCTACAATGAGCAGTTCTTC. Protein: CASKGGSSSYNEQFF.

This clonotype was seen many times. The chain couples TRBV18 to TRBJ2-7; D might be TRBD2 (5 bases). The length of the CDR3 is 13 residues. Germline V gene sequence: CDR1 KGHSH, CDR2 LQKENI. Between the trimmed V and J ends, which lost 3 bases and 6 bases, there was a span of 12 bases. The CDR3 region is CASSPPTRSEQYF. The DNA for the CDR3 is TGTGCCAGCTCACCTCCTACTAGATCCGAGCAGTACTTC.

This clonotype was detected ten times or more. The rearrangement links TRBV10-3 to TRBJ1-4; 7 bases align to TRBD1. V lost 9 bases and J lost 4; bases outside the gene matches: 5. CDR1 is ENHRY and CDR2 is SYGVKD in the germline V gene. The CDR3 runs 13 residues. The CDR3 region is CAIRQGINEKLFF. Written as DNA, the CDR3 is TGTGCCATTCGACAGGGAATTAATGAAAAACTGTTTTTT.

This clonotype was observed many times. For the CDR3, the DNA is TGTGCCAGCAACCTTGGGAGAGGAGAGACCCAGTACTTC. It encodes CASNLGRGETQYF. The chain is built from TRBV6-1 and TRBJ2-5, with a possible D match to TRBD2 (5 bases). This CDR3 is built from 13 residues. The germline gives CDR1 MNHNS, CDR2 SASEGT. Trimming cost V 7 bases and J 4 bases, with 13 bases left between them.

This clonotype appeared many times. This chain joins TRBV24-1 and TRBJ2-5; 9 nucleotides match TRBD2. This CDR3 spans 13 amino acids. The germline CDR1 and CDR2 sequences are KGHDR and SFDVKD. The J segment lost 9 bases and the V segment lost 5 bases, leaving 6 bases of the junction unmatched. The CDR3 DNA sequence: TGTGCCACCAGTGGTGGTAGCGGGAGCCCCCAGTACTTC. Amino acid sequence: CATSGGSGSPQYF.

This clonotype appeared many times. The chain recombines TRBV12-3 or TRBV12-4 with TRBJ2-3, with a possible D match to TRBD1 (5 bases). The V gene lost 6 bases and the J gene lost 0 bases, with 7 bases spanning the gap. CDR3 length: 13 amino acids. CDR3 region: CASSQGSTDTQYF. The CDR3 DNA is TGTGCCAGCAGCCAGGGAAGCACAGATACGCAGTATTTT.

The chain's CDR3 is CSVLRTEGDTQYF. The CDR3 DNA is TGCAGCGTTTTAAGGACTGAGGGGGATACGCAGTATTTT. The V call is TRBV29-1, the J call TRBJ2-3, with D possibly being TRBD1 or TRBD2 (5 bases each). CDR1 SQVTM and CDR2 ANQGSEA come from the germline V gene. The CDR3 contains 13 residues. V lost 5 bases and J lost 6, with 15 bases in between.

The rearrangement links TRBV6-2 or TRBV6-3 to TRBJ2-7, with unresolved D. Germline V CDR1 and CDR2: MNHEY, SVGEGT. The CDR3 has 13 amino acids. V was pared by 2 bases and J by 3 bases, with 8 bases between. The CDR3 DNA follows: TGTGCCAGCAGTTACGCCAGAATCTACGAGCAGTACTTC. Amino acids: CASSYARIYEQYF.